The 10 T cell receptor beta chains below come from one sample, sequenced in a study of blood T cell repertoires in COVID-19. Assay used: immunoSEQ multiplex PCR; TCRdb lists only in-frame clones, some missing. The data contain 310,000 or so clones, approximately 90% of them singletons. The sample taken for sequencing was PBMCs or T cells enriched from blood (not recorded which). These receptors were obtained from a woman aged 18-35 years who had recovered from COVID-19.

This rearrangement joins TRBV4-1 to TRBJ1-2; D may be TRBD1 (6 bases). The CDR3 loop spans 14 amino acids. V lost 0 bases to trimming and J lost 4 bases, with 9 bases between them. In germline, CDR1 is MGHRA, CDR2 YSYEKL. CDR3 coding DNA: TGCGCCAGCAGCCAAGAGCAGGGGCCCTATGGCTACACCTTC. Amino acids: CASSQEQGPYGYTF.

The rearrangement links TRBV5-1 to TRBJ1-1; D is unresolved. Trimming took off 6 bases at V and 1 base at J, with 16 bases between the two ends. This CDR3 is built from 15 residues. Germline CDR1 and CDR2: SGHRS and YFSETQ. CDR3 region: CASNQGPTENTEAFF. In DNA, the CDR3 is TGCGCCAGCAACCAAGGCCCTACAGAGAACACTGAAGCTTTCTTT.

Regarding this clone: The final CDR3 position lacks the conserved phenylalanine or tryptophan, pointing to a likely read error. The limits of the CDR3 on the DNA are not certain, so only TCRdb's listed CDR3 is given. The rearrangement joins TRBV12-3 or TRBV12-4 to TRBJ1-2; the table assigns TRBD1, which was not confirmed against the DNA. The length of the CDR3 is 11 amino acids, counting both ends. This CDR3 is CASSLVGTVKV.

The CDR3: CASGRSLRSYEQYF. DNA of the CDR3: TGTGCCAGCGGGCGTTCCCTACGGTCCTACGAGCAGTACTTC. This chain connects TRBV28 to TRBJ2-7; D unclear. From germline, CDR1 is MDHEN and CDR2 SYDVKM. Trimming pared 8 bases from V and 1 base from J, leaving 15 bases between. The CDR3 has 14 residues. The full variable domain, completed using reference TRBV28 and TRBJ2-7, is DVKVTQSSRYLVKRTGEKVFLECVQDMDHENMFWYRQDPGLGLRLIYFSYDVKMKEKGDIPEGYSVSREKKERFSLILESASTNQTSMYLCASGRSLRSYEQYFGPGTRLTVT.

The J gene is TRBJ2-7, the V gene TRBV9; tentative D call: TRBD2 (5 bases). The CDR3 is 13 amino acids. Germline assignment: CDR1 SGDLS and CDR2 YYNGEE. Trimming removed 5 bases at V and 3 bases at J, with 12 bases between. The DNA for the CDR3 is TGTGCCAGCAGTGGTAGCGAGGTCTACGAGCAGTACTTC. The encoded protein is CASSGSEVYEQYF.

The chain employs TRBV29-1 and TRBJ2-7; 9 positions agree with TRBD2. V was pared by 5 bases and J by 5 bases, with 13 bases of the junction left unmatched. Germline V gene lookup returns CDR1 SQVTM and CDR2 ANQGSEA. This CDR3 has 15 residues. CDR3 loop: CSVIAGAGNRDEQYF. The CDR3 DNA is TGCAGCGTTATAGCGGGAGCGGGTAATCGGGACGAGCAGTACTTC.

This clone was observed a single time. The chain recombines TRBV12-3 or TRBV12-4 with TRBJ2-1; D uncertain. The V end lost 3 bases, the J end lost 4 bases, and 7 bases lay between the germline ends. The CDR3 consists of 13 residues. CDR3 residues: CASSFNTYNEQFF. The CDR3 DNA reads TGTGCCAGCAGTTTCAATACTTACAATGAGCAGTTCTTC.

The rearrangement links TRBV6-2 or TRBV6-3 to TRBJ1-2; TRBD1 is a possible D gene (6 bases). The CDR3 has 13 residues. The germline CDR1 and CDR2 sequences are MNHEY and SVGEGT. V lost 0 bases to trimming and J lost 4 bases, with 6 bases between them. CDR3 nucleotide sequence: TGTGCCAGCAGTTACTCGGACAGCTATGGCTACACCTTC. Translated, it gives CASSYSDSYGYTF.

The chain links TRBV6-1 to TRBJ2-1, with 11 bases fitting TRBD2. The germline V gene encodes CDR1 MNHNS and CDR2 SASEGT. CDR3 size: 19 residues. The trim removed 2 bases at V and 8 bases at J, leaving 17 bases unmatched. CDR3 nucleotide sequence: TGTGCCAGCAGTGAAACGGACACCGGGACTAGCGGTTTAATCTATGAGCAGTTCTTC. Its protein is CASSETDTGTSGLIYEQFF.

The V gene is TRBV30, the J gene TRBJ1-1; D may be TRBD1 (6 bases). CDR1 GTSNPN and CDR2 SVGIG come from the germline V gene (reference sequence). This CDR3 has 14 residues. V was pared by 5 bases and J by 1 base, with 14 bases between. In DNA, the CDR3 is TGTGCCTGGCTGACGGGACACTGGAACACTGAAGCTTTCTTT. The encoded protein is CAWLTGHWNTEAFF. The whole variable domain, remainder taken from reference TRBV30 and TRBJ1-1, is SQTIHQWPATLVQPVGSPLSLECTVEGTSNPNLYWYRQAAGRGLQLLFYSVGIGQISSEVPQNLSASRPQDRQFILSSKKLLLSDSGFYLCAWLTGHWNTEAFFGQGTRLTVV.